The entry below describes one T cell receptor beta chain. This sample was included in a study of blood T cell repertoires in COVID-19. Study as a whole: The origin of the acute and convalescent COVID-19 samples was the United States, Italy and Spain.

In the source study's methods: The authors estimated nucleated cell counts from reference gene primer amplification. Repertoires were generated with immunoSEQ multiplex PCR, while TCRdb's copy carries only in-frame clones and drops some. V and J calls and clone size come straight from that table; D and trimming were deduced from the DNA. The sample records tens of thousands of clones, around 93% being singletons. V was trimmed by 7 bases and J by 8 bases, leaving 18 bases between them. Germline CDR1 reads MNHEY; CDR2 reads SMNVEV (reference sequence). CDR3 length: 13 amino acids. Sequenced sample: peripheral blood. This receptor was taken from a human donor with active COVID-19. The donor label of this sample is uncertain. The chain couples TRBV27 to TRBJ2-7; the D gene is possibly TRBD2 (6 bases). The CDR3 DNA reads TGTGCCAGCACTGACGGGGGTCGGCGCAAGCAGTACTTC. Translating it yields CASTDGGRRKQYF.